The entry below gives a single TCR beta chain sequence along with its context. The germline V gene has CDR1 LGHNT and CDR2 FRNRAP. The V gene end was trimmed by 8 bases and the J gene end by 7 bases; junction bases not matched to a gene: 6. CDR3 length: 13 amino acids. This table comes from immunoSEQ multiplex PCR, and its TCRdb copy is limited to in-frame clones, with some not included. The profile shows roughly 100,000 clones, roughly 94% of them singletons. This entry is derived from a study of control samples from healthy donors and cancer patients. The V call is TRBV12-5, the J call TRBJ2-1; TRBD2 agrees at 9 bases. Specimen: blood. The TCR originated in a woman aged 18-29 years in good health. CDR3 region: CASRPSGNNEQFF. In DNA, the CDR3 is TGTGCTAGTAGACCTAGCGGGAATAATGAGCAGTTCTTC.